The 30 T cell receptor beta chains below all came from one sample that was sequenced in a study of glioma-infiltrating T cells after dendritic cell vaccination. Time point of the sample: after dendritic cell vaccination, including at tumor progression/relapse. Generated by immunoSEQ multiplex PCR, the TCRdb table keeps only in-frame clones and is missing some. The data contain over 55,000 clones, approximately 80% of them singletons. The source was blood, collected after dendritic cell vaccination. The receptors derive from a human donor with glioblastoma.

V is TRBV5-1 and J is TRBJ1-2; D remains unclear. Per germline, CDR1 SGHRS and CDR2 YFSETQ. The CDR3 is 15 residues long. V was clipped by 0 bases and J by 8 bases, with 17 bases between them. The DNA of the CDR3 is TGCGCCAGCAGCTTGGACGTTGGAGGGATAGGAGGCTACACCTTC. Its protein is CASSLDVGGIGGYTF.

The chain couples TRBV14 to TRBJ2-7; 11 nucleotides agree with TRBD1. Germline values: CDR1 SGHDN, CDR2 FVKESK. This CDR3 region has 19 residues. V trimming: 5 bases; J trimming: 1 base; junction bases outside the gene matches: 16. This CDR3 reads CASSAMLGQGALGSYEQYF. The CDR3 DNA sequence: TGTGCCAGCAGCGCAATGCTTGGACAGGGGGCTTTAGGTTCCTACGAGCAGTACTTC.

CDR3 DNA: TGTGCCAGCGCCGGAACAGGTACCTACGAGCAGTACTTC. Protein product: CASAGTGTYEQYF. The genes are TRBV6-5 and TRBJ2-7, with a tentative D call TRBD1 (5 bases). With 8 bases removed from V and 2 bases from J, the gap between germline ends came to 13 bases. This CDR3 is built from 13 residues. From germline, CDR1 is MNHEY and CDR2 SVGAGI.

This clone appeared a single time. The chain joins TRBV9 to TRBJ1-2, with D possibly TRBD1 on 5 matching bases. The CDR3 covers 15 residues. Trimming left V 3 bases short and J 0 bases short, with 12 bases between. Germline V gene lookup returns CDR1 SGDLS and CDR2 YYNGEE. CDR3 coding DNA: TGTGCCAGCAGCGGGGAGACGGGGGCTAACTATGGCTACACCTTC. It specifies CASSGETGANYGYTF. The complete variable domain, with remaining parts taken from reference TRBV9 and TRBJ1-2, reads DSGVTQTPKHLITATGQRVTLRCSPRSGDLSVYWYQQSLDQGLQFLIQYYNGEERAKGNILERFSAQQFPDLHSELNLSSLELGDSALYFCASSGETGANYGYTFGSGTRLTVV.

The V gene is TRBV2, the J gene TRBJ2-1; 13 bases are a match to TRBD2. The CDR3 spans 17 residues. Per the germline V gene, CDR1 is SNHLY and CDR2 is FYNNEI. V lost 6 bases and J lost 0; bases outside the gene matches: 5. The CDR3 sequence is CASSRGLAGLSYNEQFF. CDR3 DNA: TGTGCCAGCAGCAGGGGACTAGCGGGGCTCTCCTACAATGAGCAGTTCTTC.

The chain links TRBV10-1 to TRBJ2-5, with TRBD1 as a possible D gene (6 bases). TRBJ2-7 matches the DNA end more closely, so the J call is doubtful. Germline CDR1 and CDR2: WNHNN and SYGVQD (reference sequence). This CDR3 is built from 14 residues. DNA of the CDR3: TGCGCCAGCAGTGAGTGGCAGGGGTCCGCCGAGCAGTACTTC. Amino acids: CASSEWQGSAEQYF.

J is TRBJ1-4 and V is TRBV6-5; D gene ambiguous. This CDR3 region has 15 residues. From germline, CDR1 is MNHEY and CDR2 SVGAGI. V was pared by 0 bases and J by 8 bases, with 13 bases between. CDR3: CASSYSGLIREKLFF. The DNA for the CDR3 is TGTGCCAGCAGTTACTCGGGCCTCATCCGGGAAAAACTGTTTTTT.

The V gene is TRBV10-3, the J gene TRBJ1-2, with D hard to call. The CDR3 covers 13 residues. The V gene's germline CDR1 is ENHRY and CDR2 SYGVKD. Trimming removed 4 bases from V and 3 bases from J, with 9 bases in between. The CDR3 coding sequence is TGTGCCATCAGTGTCGGCAGCGACTATGGCTACACCTTC. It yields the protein CAISVGSDYGYTF.

CDR3 DNA: TGTGCCTGGAGTTGGGGGGGCTACGAGCAGTACTTC. This sequence encodes CAWSWGGYEQYF. The chain has TRBV30 and TRBJ2-5, with 7 bases lining up with TRBD2. The DNA end is a closer match to TRBJ2-7, so the J assignment may be wrong. Germline lookup yields CDR1 GTSNPN and CDR2 SVGIG (reference sequence). The CDR3 is 12 residues long.

CDR3 in amino acids: CASSLGSLAEETQYF. In DNA form, the CDR3 reads TGTGCCAGCAGCTTGGGCTCACTAGCTGAAGAGACCCAGTACTTC. The chain recombines TRBV11-3 with TRBJ2-5, with D perhaps TRBD2 (6 bases). V was pared by 3 bases and J by 3 bases, with 14 bases between. Germline assignment: CDR1 SGHNT and CDR2 YENEEA. The CDR3 is 15 amino acids. Complete variable domain (other parts from reference TRBV11-3 and TRBJ2-5): EAGVVQSPRYKIIEKKQPVAFWCNPISGHNTLYWYLQNLGQGPELLIRYENEEAVDDSQLPKDRFSAERLKGVDSTLKIQPAELGDSAVYLCASSLGSLAEETQYFGPGTRLLVL.

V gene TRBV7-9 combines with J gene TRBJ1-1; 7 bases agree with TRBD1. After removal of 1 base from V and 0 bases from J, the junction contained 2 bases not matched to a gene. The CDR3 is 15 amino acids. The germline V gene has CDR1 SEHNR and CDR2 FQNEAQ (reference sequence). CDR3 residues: CASSLVTGVNTEAFF. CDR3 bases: TGTGCCAGCAGCTTAGTTACAGGGGTGAACACTGAAGCTTTCTTT.

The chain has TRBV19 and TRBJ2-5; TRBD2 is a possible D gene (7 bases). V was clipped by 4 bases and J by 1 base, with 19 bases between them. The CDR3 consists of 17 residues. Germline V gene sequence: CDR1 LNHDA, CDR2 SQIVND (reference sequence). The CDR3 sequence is CASSKLGEGVLQETQYF. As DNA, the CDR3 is TGTGCCAGTAGTAAATTGGGGGAGGGGGTACTCCAAGAGACCCAGTACTTC.

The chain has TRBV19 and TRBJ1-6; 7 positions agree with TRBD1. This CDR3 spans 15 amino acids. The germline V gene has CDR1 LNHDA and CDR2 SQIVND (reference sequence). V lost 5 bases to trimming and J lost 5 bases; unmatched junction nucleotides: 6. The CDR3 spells CASSQGTGDNSPLHF. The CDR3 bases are TGTGCCAGTAGTCAGGGAACAGGGGATAATTCACCCCTCCACTTT.

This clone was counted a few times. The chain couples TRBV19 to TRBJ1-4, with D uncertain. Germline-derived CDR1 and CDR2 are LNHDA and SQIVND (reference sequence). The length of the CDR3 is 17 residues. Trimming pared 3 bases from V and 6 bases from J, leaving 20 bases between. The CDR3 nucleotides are TGTGCCAGTAGTATCCTCTCGCCCCTAGAATGGTATGAAAAACTGTTTTTT. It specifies CASSILSPLEWYEKLFF.

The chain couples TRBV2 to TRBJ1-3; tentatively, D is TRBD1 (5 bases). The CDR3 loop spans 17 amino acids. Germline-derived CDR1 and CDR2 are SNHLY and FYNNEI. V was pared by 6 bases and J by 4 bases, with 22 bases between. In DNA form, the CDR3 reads TGTGCCAGCAGCCAGGGAATTGGCAGGACGGAAGGAAACACCATATATTTT. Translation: CASSQGIGRTEGNTIYF.

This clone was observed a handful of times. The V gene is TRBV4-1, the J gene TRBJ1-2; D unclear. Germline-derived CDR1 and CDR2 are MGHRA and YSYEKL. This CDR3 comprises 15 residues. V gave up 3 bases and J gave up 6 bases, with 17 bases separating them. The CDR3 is CASSQGREFPHGYTF. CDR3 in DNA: TGCGCCAGCAGCCAGGGCCGGGAATTTCCGCATGGCTACACCTTC.

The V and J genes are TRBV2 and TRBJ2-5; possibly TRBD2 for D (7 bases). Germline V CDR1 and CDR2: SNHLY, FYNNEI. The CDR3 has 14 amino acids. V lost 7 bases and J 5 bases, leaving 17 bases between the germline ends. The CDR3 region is CASILGGARETQYF. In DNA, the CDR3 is TGTGCCAGCATCCTGGGGGGGGCGAGGGAGACCCAGTACTTC.

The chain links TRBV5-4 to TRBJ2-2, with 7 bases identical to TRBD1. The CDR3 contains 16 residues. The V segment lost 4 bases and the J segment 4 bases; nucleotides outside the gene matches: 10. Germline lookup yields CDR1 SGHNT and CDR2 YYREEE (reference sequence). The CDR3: CASSDRDRRTTGELFF. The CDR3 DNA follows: TGTGCCAGCAGCGACCGGGACAGACGAACCACCGGGGAGCTGTTTTTT.

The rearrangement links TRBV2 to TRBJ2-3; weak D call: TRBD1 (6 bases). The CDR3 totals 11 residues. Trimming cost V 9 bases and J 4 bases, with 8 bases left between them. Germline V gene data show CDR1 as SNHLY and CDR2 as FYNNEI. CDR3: CARQGPDTQYF. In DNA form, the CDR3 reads TGTGCCAGACAGGGCCCAGATACGCAGTATTTT.

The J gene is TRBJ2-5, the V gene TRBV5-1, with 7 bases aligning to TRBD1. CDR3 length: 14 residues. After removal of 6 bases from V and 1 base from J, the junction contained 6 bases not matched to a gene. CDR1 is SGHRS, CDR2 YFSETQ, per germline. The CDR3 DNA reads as TGCGCCAGCAAACCCGGGACAGCCCAAGAGACCCAGTACTTC. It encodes CASKPGTAQETQYF.

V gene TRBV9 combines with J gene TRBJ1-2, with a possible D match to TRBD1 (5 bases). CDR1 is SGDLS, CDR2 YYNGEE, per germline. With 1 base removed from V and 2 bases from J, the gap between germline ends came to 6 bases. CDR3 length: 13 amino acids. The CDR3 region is CASSVSGNYGYTF. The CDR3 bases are TGTGCCAGCAGCGTATCAGGGAACTATGGCTACACCTTC.

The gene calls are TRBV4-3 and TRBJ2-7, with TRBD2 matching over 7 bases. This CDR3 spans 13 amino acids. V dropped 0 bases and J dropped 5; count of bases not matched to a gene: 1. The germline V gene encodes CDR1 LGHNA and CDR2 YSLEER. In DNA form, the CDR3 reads TGCGCCAGCAGCCAAGACGCGGGGGACGAGCAGTACTTC. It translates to CASSQDAGDEQYF.

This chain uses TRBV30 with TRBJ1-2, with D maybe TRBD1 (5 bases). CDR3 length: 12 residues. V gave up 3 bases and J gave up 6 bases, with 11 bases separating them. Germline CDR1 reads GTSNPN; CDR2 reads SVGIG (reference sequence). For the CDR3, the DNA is TGTGCCTGGAGAAGGGGCGCCGATGGCTACACCTTC. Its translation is CAWRRGADGYTF.

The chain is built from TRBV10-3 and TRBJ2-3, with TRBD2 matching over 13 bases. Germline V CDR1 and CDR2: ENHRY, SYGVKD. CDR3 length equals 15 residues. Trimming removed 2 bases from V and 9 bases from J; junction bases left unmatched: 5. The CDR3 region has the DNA TGTGCCATCAGTGAGACTAGCGGGGGGGCAGGCACGCAGTATTTT. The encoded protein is CAISETSGGAGTQYF.

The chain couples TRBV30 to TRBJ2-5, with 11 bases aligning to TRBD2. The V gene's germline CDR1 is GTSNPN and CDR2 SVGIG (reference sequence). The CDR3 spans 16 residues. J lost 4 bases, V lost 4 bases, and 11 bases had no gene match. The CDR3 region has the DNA TGTGCCTGGACGTCTCCACCCGGACTAGCGGGAGAGACCCAGTACTTC. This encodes CAWTSPPGLAGETQYF.

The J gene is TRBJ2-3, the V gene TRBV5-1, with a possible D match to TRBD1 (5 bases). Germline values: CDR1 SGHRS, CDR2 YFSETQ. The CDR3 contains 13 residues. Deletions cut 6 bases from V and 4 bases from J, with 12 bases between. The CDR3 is CASTKGASDTQYF. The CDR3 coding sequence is TGCGCCAGCACCAAAGGGGCATCAGATACGCAGTATTTT.

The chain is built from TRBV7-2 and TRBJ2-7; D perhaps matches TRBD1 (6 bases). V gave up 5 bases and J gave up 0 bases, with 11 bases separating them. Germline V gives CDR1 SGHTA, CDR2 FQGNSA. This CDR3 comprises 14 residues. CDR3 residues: CASSKPDSSYEQYF. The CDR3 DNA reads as TGTGCCAGCAGCAAGCCGGACAGCTCCTACGAGCAGTACTTC.

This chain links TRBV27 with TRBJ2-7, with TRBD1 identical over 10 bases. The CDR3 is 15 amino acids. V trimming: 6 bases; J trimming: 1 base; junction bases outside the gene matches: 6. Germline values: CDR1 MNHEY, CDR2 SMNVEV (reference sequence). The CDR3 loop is CASRGGQGGSYEQYF. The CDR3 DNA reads TGTGCCAGCAGGGGAGGACAGGGGGGGTCCTACGAGCAGTACTTC.

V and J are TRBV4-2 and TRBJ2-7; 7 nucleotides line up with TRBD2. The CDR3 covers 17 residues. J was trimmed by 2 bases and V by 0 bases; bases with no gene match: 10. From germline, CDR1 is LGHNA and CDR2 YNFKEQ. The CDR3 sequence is CASSQERASGAPYEQYF. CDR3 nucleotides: TGTGCCAGCAGCCAAGAAAGGGCCAGCGGGGCCCCCTACGAGCAGTACTTC.

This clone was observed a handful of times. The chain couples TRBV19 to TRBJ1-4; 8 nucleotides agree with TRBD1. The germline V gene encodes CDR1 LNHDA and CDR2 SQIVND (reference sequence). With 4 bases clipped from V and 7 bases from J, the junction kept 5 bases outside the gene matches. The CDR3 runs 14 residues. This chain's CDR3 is CASSKDRGSEKLFF. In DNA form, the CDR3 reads TGTGCCAGTAGTAAAGACAGGGGAAGTGAAAAACTGTTTTTT.